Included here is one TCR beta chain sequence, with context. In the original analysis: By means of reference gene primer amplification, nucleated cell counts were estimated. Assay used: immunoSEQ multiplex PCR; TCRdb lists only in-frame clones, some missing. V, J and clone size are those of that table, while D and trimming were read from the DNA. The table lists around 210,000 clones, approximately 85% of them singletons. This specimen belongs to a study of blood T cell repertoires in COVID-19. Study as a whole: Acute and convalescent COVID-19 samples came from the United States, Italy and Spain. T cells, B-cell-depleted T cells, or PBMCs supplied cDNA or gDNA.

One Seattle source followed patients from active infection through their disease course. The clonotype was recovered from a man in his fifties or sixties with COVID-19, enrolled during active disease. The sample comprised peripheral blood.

CDR3 residues: CAISETGQGISGNTIYF. The CDR3 DNA is TGTGCCATCAGTGAAACGGGACAGGGGATCTCTGGAAACACCATATATTTT. V usage is TRBV10-3 and J usage is TRBJ1-3; 10 nucleotides line up with TRBD1. Germline V gene lookup returns CDR1 ENHRY and CDR2 SYGVKD. J lost 0 bases, V lost 3 bases, and 5 bases had no gene match. This CDR3 region has 17 residues.